The 23 T cell receptor beta chains presented below share a single source sample, sequenced in a study of cytomegalovirus exposure and HLA in healthy donors. PCR was performed using 60 Vbeta and 13 Jbeta primers. Generated by immunoSEQ multiplex PCR, the TCRdb table keeps only in-frame clones and is missing some. The data contain about 210,000 clones, about 85% of them seen just once; the ten biggest clones take up around 0.22%. The material sequenced was PBMCs. The receptors originated from a girl aged 2 to 9 in good health and CMV-seronegative.

The gene calls are TRBV5-6 and TRBJ2-3, with 14 bases aligning to TRBD2. CDR1 and CDR2 (germline): SGHDT, YYEEEE. CDR3 length: 15 residues. The junction had 5 bases not matched to a gene; V was cut back by 4 bases and J by 7 bases. This CDR3 reads CASSPGTSGSYTQYF. In nucleotides, the CDR3 is TGTGCCAGCAGCCCGGGGACTAGCGGGAGTTATACGCAGTATTTT.

The chain combines TRBV5-1 with TRBJ2-1; TRBD1 matches at 7 bases. The CDR3 has 16 amino acids. Trimming at V came to 1 base and at J to 1 base, leaving 5 bases not matched to a gene. CDR1 and CDR2 from the germline V gene are SGHRS and YFSETQ. The CDR3 protein is CASSLRAGGSYNEQFF. In DNA form, the CDR3 reads TGCGCCAGCAGCTTGCGGGCAGGGGGTTCCTACAATGAGCAGTTCTTC.

In this sample, this clone turned up a few times. The rearrangement uses TRBV29-1 and TRBJ1-5, with 8 bases that match TRBD1. Trimming removed 7 bases from V and 4 bases from J; junction bases left unmatched: 15. There are 16 residues in the CDR3. Germline CDR1 and CDR2: SQVTM and ANQGSEA. DNA of the CDR3: TGCAGCGCCCCCCCCTCGGACAGGGTGGGGAATCAGCCCCAGCATTTT. It specifies CSAPPSDRVGNQPQHF. Together with reference TRBV29-1 and TRBJ1-5, the CDR3 gives the full variable domain: SAVISQKPSRDICQRGTSLTIQCQVDSQVTMMFWYRQQPGQSLTLIATANQGSEATYESGFVIDKFPISRPNLTFSTLTVSNMSPEDSSIYLCSAPPSDRVGNQPQHFGDGTRLSIL.

This clone appeared a few times. The chain has TRBV5-1 and TRBJ1-6; D uncertain. The V gene lost 1 base and the J gene lost 5 bases, with 4 bases spanning the gap. The CDR3 sequence is 13 residues long. Germline V gives CDR1 SGHRS, CDR2 YFSETQ. CDR3 sequence: CASSLTDNSPLHF. The DNA of the CDR3 is TGCGCCAGCAGCTTGACAGATAATTCACCCCTCCACTTT. Full variable domain (missing parts from reference TRBV5-1 and TRBJ1-6): KAGVTQTPRYLIKTRGQQVTLSCSPISGHRSVSWYQQTPGQGLQFLFEYFSETQRNKGNFPGRFSGRQFSNSRSEMNVSTLELGDSALYLCASSLTDNSPLHFGNGTRLTVT.

This clone came up once. The chain joins TRBV18 to TRBJ2-7; 11 nucleotides align to TRBD2. V lost 5 bases to trimming and J lost 3 bases; unmatched junction nucleotides: 3. CDR1 KGHSH and CDR2 LQKENI come from the germline V gene. The CDR3 length is 14 residues. The DNA for the CDR3 is TGTGCCAGCTCATTGACTAGCGGGAACTACGAGCAGTACTTC. It is translated as CASSLTSGNYEQYF.

This clone came up a few times. This rearrangement joins TRBV6-1 to TRBJ1-5; 7 positions agree with TRBD1. V was clipped by 8 bases and J by 6 bases; unmatched bases: 13. Germline V gene lookup returns CDR1 MNHNS and CDR2 SASEGT. This CDR3 has 15 amino acids. DNA for the CDR3: TGTGCCAGCCAGGACCTTGAGGGGGCGAGTCAGCCCCAGCATTTT. It is translated as CASQDLEGASQPQHF.

J is TRBJ2-1 and V is TRBV4-1, with 8 nucleotides matching TRBD2. The germline V gene encodes CDR1 MGHRA and CDR2 YSYEKL. After removal of 0 bases from V and 9 bases from J, the junction contained 10 bases not matched to a gene. The CDR3 sequence is 16 residues long. The CDR3 loop is CASSQDGRGGLSEQFF. DNA for the CDR3: TGCGCCAGCAGCCAAGATGGTCGGGGGGGGCTTAGTGAGCAGTTCTTC.

The chain joins TRBV4-1 to TRBJ2-2; 8 bases match TRBD2. Germline CDR1 and CDR2: MGHRA and YSYEKL. V was clipped by 1 base and J by 0 bases; unmatched bases: 7. The CDR3 sequence is 18 residues long. The CDR3 reads CASSQVTSGDTNTGELFF. The CDR3 nucleotides are TGCGCCAGCAGCCAAGTAACTAGCGGCGACACGAACACCGGGGAGCTGTTTTTT.

The chain links TRBV6-5 to TRBJ1-3; D gene uncertain. V was shortened by 8 bases and J by 0 bases, with 8 bases between the two germline ends. The CDR3 extends over 13 amino acids. Germline V lookup: CDR1 MNHEY, CDR2 SVGAGI. CDR3 sequence (DNA): TGTGCCAGCGGGCGTCGCTCTGGAAACACCATATATTTT. It is translated as CASGRRSGNTIYF.

V usage is TRBV6-5 and J usage is TRBJ2-7, with unresolved D. The germline gives CDR1 MNHEY, CDR2 SVGAGI. Trimming stripped 1 base from V and 4 bases from J, with 8 bases between. This CDR3 has 13 amino acids. The CDR3 DNA sequence: TGTGCCAGCAGTTACTTAAACAGTTACGAGCAGTACTTC. Residues: CASSYLNSYEQYF.

This clone was found once. V is TRBV27 and J is TRBJ2-7, with 8 positions matching TRBD1. Germline V lookup: CDR1 MNHEY, CDR2 SMNVEV (reference sequence). V was clipped by 5 bases and J by 3 bases; unmatched bases: 9. The CDR3 is made up of 15 amino acids. The chain's CDR3 is CASSRLTGEVYEQYF. CDR3 sequence (DNA): TGTGCCAGCAGTCGCCTGACAGGGGAGGTCTACGAGCAGTACTTC.

The chain couples TRBV27 to TRBJ2-7; D ambiguous. Per the germline V gene, CDR1 is MNHEY and CDR2 is SMNVEV (reference sequence). V lost 1 base to trimming and J lost 3 bases, with 7 bases between them. The CDR3 is 13 residues long. This CDR3 is CASSLYRFYEQYF. The CDR3 DNA reads as TGTGCCAGCAGTTTATATCGGTTCTACGAGCAGTACTTC.

This chain links TRBV7-7 with TRBJ2-5; TRBD2 is a possible D gene (6 bases). The CDR3 loop spans 16 amino acids. Germline V gives CDR1 SSHAT, CDR2 FNYEAQ (reference sequence). V lost 2 bases to trimming and J lost 4 bases, with 17 bases between them. The CDR3 DNA follows: TGTGCCAGCAGCTTATCGTCGGCGGGAATTGGAGAGACCCAGTACTTC. It is translated as CASSLSSAGIGETQYF.

The chain has TRBV5-8 and TRBJ2-3, with 12 bases aligning to TRBD2. The trim removed 1 base at V and 1 base at J, leaving 7 bases unmatched. CDR3 length: 18 amino acids. Germline CDR1 reads SGHTS; CDR2 reads YDEGEE. The CDR3 sequence is CASSLQRLAGVGTDTQYF. In nucleotides, the CDR3 is TGTGCCAGCAGCTTGCAAAGACTAGCGGGAGTGGGCACAGATACGCAGTATTTT.

This clone was detected once. The same CDR3 arises from other DNA sequences in this sample as well. V is TRBV5-1 and J is TRBJ2-7, with 8 bases that match TRBD2. Germline V gives CDR1 SGHRS, CDR2 YFSETQ. The CDR3 contains 13 residues. Trimming took 1 base from V and 3 from J; bases not matched to a gene: 0. CDR3 amino acids: CASSLTSGYEQYF. CDR3 sequence (DNA): TGCGCCAGCAGCTTGACTAGCGGCTACGAGCAGTACTTC.

The rearrangement uses TRBV5-1 and TRBJ2-5, with D unclear. The length of the CDR3 is 13 residues. Trimming removed 3 bases at V and 4 bases at J, with 10 bases between. Germline assignment: CDR1 SGHRS and CDR2 YFSETQ. CDR3: CASSSRSGETQYF. The CDR3 DNA is TGCGCCAGCAGCTCCCGCAGTGGAGAGACCCAGTACTTC.

The rearrangement joins TRBV6-1 to TRBJ2-7, with 8 nucleotides matching TRBD1. The junction had 7 bases not matched to a gene; V was cut back by 5 bases and J by 4 bases. Per germline, CDR1 MNHNS and CDR2 SASEGT. CDR3 size: 14 residues. CDR3 loop: CASSRSGGGYEQYF. CDR3 DNA: TGTGCCAGCAGTAGGTCAGGGGGCGGGTACGAGCAGTACTTC.

J is TRBJ1-1 and V is TRBV7-6, with D possibly TRBD1 on 6 matching bases. Germline CDR1 SGHVS, CDR2 FNYEAQ. The CDR3 covers 13 residues. Between the trimmed V and J ends, which lost 5 bases and 3 bases, there was a span of 10 bases. As DNA, the CDR3 is TGTGCCAGCAGCCTGGACAGCTACACTGAAGCTTTCTTT. This codes for CASSLDSYTEAFF.

The chain links TRBV29-1 to TRBJ1-6; a possible D gene is TRBD1 (5 bases). The CDR3 runs 15 residues. Germline values: CDR1 SQVTM, CDR2 ANQGSEA. V lost 5 bases and J 7 bases, leaving 18 bases between the germline ends. The CDR3 loop is CSVSQDNNFNSPLHF. Written as DNA, the CDR3 is TGCAGCGTTTCACAGGATAATAATTTCAATTCACCCCTCCACTTT.

This chain joins TRBV13 and TRBJ2-5; D call uncertain. The CDR3 is 11 residues long. The germline CDR1 and CDR2 sequences are PRHDT and FYEKMQ (reference sequence). Trimming took off 5 bases at V and 2 bases at J, with 3 bases between the two ends. Here the CDR3 reads CASSIQETQYF. In DNA, the CDR3 is TGTGCCAGCAGCATACAAGAGACCCAGTACTTC.

Remarks on this clone: The sample holds other DNA sequences that translate to the same CDR3. J is TRBJ2-7 and V is TRBV6-1; 7 nucleotides align to TRBD2. This CDR3 contains 13 residues. Trimming at V came to 2 bases and at J to 2 bases, leaving 0 bases not matched to a gene. Germline V lookup: CDR1 MNHNS, CDR2 SASEGT. The CDR3 spells CASSERGAYEQYF. The CDR3 bases are TGTGCCAGCAGTGAACGGGGGGCCTACGAGCAGTACTTC.

The sample holds a few counts of this clone. V and J are TRBV5-1 and TRBJ1-2, with a weak D call TRBD1 (6 bases). The CDR3 has 15 residues. Germline assignment: CDR1 SGHRS and CDR2 YFSETQ. Trimming cost V 2 bases and J 6 bases, with 17 bases left between them. CDR3 DNA: TGCGCCAGCAGCTTCGATGGGCAACAGGGTGATGGCTACACCTTC. This sequence encodes CASSFDGQQGDGYTF.

The chain combines TRBV19 with TRBJ2-5; 7 bases align to TRBD2. Germline CDR1 LNHDA, CDR2 SQIVND (reference sequence). This CDR3 contains 13 residues. The trim removed 6 bases at V and 1 base at J, leaving 2 bases unmatched. For the CDR3, the DNA is TGTGCCAGTAGCGGGACTATCCAAGAGACCCAGTACTTC. Its protein product is CASSGTIQETQYF.